This section outlines one TCR beta chain sequence together with its context. The CDR3 length is 12 residues. Trimming removed 7 bases at V and 3 bases at J, with 13 bases between. The germline V gene encodes CDR1 DFQATT and CDR2 SNEGSKA (reference sequence). This entry is derived from a study of response to subunit inactivated influenza vaccine. TCRdb re-called the RT-PCR reads through MiXCR, storing one row per CDR3 protein. The sample records 650,000 to 800,000 distinct CDR3 sequences, around 18% being singletons. The TCR originated in a man aged 45-65 years who received an inactivated influenza vaccine. Sample: PBMCs from blood, taken around 5 days after vaccination. The chain combines TRBV20-1 with TRBJ2-7, with D perhaps matching TRBD2 (6 bases). The CDR3 loop reads CSVRRANYEQYF. CDR3 nucleotide sequence: TGCAGTGTTAGGAGGGCGAACTACGAGCAGTACTTC.